This entry concerns a single T cell receptor beta chain. The record originates from a study of cytomegalovirus exposure and HLA in healthy donors. 13 Jbeta primers and 60 Vbeta primers were used for the PCR. Produced via immunoSEQ multiplex PCR; TCRdb's table is partial and in-frame only. Here the sample spans 60,000 to 85,000 clones, around three quarters being singletons. Germline CDR1 SGHRS, CDR2 YFSETQ. V lost 3 bases, J lost 5 bases, and 8 bases lay in between. There are 13 residues in the CDR3. Sequencing was done on a sample of PBMCs. This TCR was sampled from a male donor in good health and CMV-seropositive. The chain is built from TRBV5-1 and TRBJ1-4; D remains unclear. The CDR3: CASSSGVNEKLFF. CDR3 nucleotides: TGCGCCAGCAGCTCGGGAGTCAATGAAAAACTGTTTTTT.